Presented here are 8 T cell receptor beta chains from one specimen sequenced in a study of CD8 T cells in Susac syndrome. RNA was extracted with the RNeasy kit, and a quantity of about 0.45 to 1 ug was reverse transcribed using random hexamers. MiXCR, applied by TCRdb to the immunoSEQ multiplex PCR reads, yields one record per CDR3 protein. The sample has 100,000 to 150,000 distinct CDR3 sequences, around 94% seen once; the top ten hold around 0.28%. The sequencing sample was made of CD8+ T cells from PBMCs. Receptors originate from a human donor with Susac syndrome.

The J gene is TRBJ2-1, the V gene TRBV30; 11 bases are a match to TRBD2. The CDR3 contains 15 residues. Germline values: CDR1 GTSNPN, CDR2 SVGIG (reference sequence). Trimming removed 4 bases from V and 7 bases from J; junction bases left unmatched: 9. CDR3 coding DNA: TGTGCCTGGACGGTTTTAGCGGGGGGGCTGAATGAGCAGTTCTTC. Its protein is CAWTVLAGGLNEQFF.

The chain is built from TRBV14 and TRBJ2-4; 9 nucleotides agree with TRBD2. The germline V gene encodes CDR1 SGHDN and CDR2 FVKESK. V dropped 4 bases and J dropped 1; count of bases not matched to a gene: 5. CDR3 size: 16 residues. In DNA form, the CDR3 reads TGTGCCAGCAGCCCCAGGGCGGGAGGGGCCAAAAACATTCAGTACTTC. It encodes CASSPRAGGAKNIQYF. Filled out from reference TRBV14 and TRBJ2-4, the complete variable domain reads EAGVTQFPSHSVIEKGQTVTLRCDPISGHDNLYWYRRVMGKEIKFLLHFVKESKQDESGMPNNRFLAERTGGTYSTLKVQPAELEDSGVYFCASSPRAGGAKNIQYFGAGTRLSVL.

The J gene is TRBJ2-7, the V gene TRBV7-2; D possibly matches TRBD1 or TRBD2 (6 bases each). CDR1 is SGHTA, CDR2 FQGNSA, per germline. V lost 2 bases and J lost 2, with 13 bases in between. This CDR3 is 15 amino acids long. As DNA, the CDR3 is TGTGCCAGCAGCTTAAGCGGCGGGGACACCTACGAGCAGTACTTC. Encoded protein: CASSLSGGDTYEQYF.

The chain carries TRBV29-1 and TRBJ1-3; no clear D gene. Germline V lookup: CDR1 SQVTM, CDR2 ANQGSEA. The CDR3 has 13 amino acids. The V end was cut by 1 base, the J end by 7 bases, with 11 bases between. The CDR3 reads CSVEATTRNTIYF. As DNA, the CDR3 is TGCAGCGTTGAAGCAACAACTAGGAACACCATATATTTT.

V usage is TRBV27 and J usage is TRBJ2-7; TRBD1 is a possible D gene (5 bases). V gave up 3 bases and J gave up 2 bases, with 11 bases separating them. Germline CDR1 and CDR2: MNHEY and SMNVEV (reference sequence). This CDR3 spans 14 amino acids. The CDR3 region has the DNA TGTGCCAGCAGTTTGGGGCAAGCCACCTACGAGCAGTACTTC. Protein: CASSLGQATYEQYF.

J is TRBJ2-1 and V is TRBV9, with 14 nucleotides matching TRBD2. V lost 4 bases to trimming and J lost 3 bases; unmatched junction nucleotides: 6. Germline lookup yields CDR1 SGDLS and CDR2 YYNGEE. This CDR3 contains 17 residues. The CDR3 coding sequence is TGTGCCAGCAGCCCAGGGACTAGCGGGGGACGCTACAATGAGCAGTTCTTC. It codes for CASSPGTSGGRYNEQFF.

The chain is built from TRBV14 and TRBJ2-6, with D unresolved. The germline V and J ends were trimmed by 8 bases and 2 bases, with 13 bases remaining between them. The germline V gene has CDR1 SGHDN and CDR2 FVKESK. The CDR3 totals 15 residues. CDR3 sequence reads: CASGPYSAGANVLTF. Here the CDR3 DNA reads TGTGCCAGCGGCCCCTATAGTGCTGGGGCCAACGTCCTGACTTTC.

The V and J genes are TRBV5-6 and TRBJ2-3; possibly TRBD1 or TRBD2 for D (5 bases each). Trimming shortened V by 3 bases and J by 4 bases, and 12 bases separated the two germline ends. Germline CDR1 SGHDT, CDR2 YYEEEE. The CDR3 sequence is 14 residues long. CDR3 sequence reads: CASSSGPLPDTQYF. Written as DNA, the CDR3 is TGTGCCAGCAGCTCGGGACCCCTCCCAGATACGCAGTATTTT. The full variable domain, its missing parts supplied by reference TRBV5-6 and TRBJ2-3, is DAGVTQSPTHLIKTRGQQVTLRCSPKSGHDTVSWYQQALGQGPQFIFQYYEEEERQRGNFPDRFSGHQFPNYSSELNVNALLLGDSALYLCASSSGPLPDTQYFGPGTRLTVL.